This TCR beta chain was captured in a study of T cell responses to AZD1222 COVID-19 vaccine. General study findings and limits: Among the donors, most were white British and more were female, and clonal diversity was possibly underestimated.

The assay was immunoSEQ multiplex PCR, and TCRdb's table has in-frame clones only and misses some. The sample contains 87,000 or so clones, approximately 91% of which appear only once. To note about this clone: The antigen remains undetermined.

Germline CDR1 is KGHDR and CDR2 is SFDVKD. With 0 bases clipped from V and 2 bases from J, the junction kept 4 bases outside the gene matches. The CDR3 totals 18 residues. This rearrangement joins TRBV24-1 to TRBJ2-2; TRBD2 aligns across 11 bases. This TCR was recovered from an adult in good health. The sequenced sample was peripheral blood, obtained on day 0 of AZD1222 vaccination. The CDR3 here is CATSDLKGTSGNTGELFF. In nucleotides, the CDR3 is TGTGCCACCAGTGATTTGAAGGGGACTAGCGGAAACACCGGGGAGCTGTTTTTT.